This TCR beta chain is drawn from a study of lymphopenia after photon versus proton radiotherapy (dated by TCRdb to about 2019). Turning to the overall study: In patients with gastrointestinal tumors who developed high-grade lymphopenia, the study compared the immunological effects of photon radiation therapy with those of proton radiation therapy. The cohort included roughly 18 patients with gastrointestinal tumors who developed lymphopenia after receiving either photon or proton therapy. The goal of the study was to characterize the differences between the two radiation modalities in how they affect the immune system.

Library preparation employed the immunoSEQ multiplex PCR assay. Alongside multiparametric flow cytometry, deep sequencing of rearranged TCR beta loci was used to profile the T cell repertoires. This immuneACCESS table, as held by TCRdb, lists in-frame sequences with V and J called but not all clones. Of the missing ones, under half trace to an unresolved V gene in checked studies; the others have no known cause. This sample holds 25,000 to 30,000 clones; 65% to 85% were observed only once. Of the sample, around a third is held by the ten largest clones. Paper-wide results and their limitations: Across the cohort, among patients who died, a greater drop in TCR diversity after the nadir was inversely correlated with overall survival time. The survival association was assessed only in patients who died, and better survival with proton therapy was presented by the authors as a possibility rather than a demonstrated result. During treatment, patients who received proton therapy stayed relatively stable, whereas patients who received photon therapy lost naive T cells and TCR diversity and gained effector/memory populations. Once the lymphocyte count had reached its nadir, the repertoires of photon-treated patients showed oligoclonal expansion, particularly of CD8+ Temra cells, and this expansion drove the decline in diversity.

V is clipped by 1 base and J by 9 bases, and the sequence between their germline boundaries is 12 bases long. Based on the germline V gene, the CDR1 and CDR2 sequences are SGHTA and FQGNSA. From the cysteine up to the phenylalanine, the CDR3 has a length of 13 residues. The kept DNA is CDR3 alone, 39 bases in frame from the first base. On this clone itself: Its binding antigen is unknown. Base quality data are lacking; no much larger clone is found one base away.

The clonotype originates from a man in his fifties or sixties with gastric cancer. This material consisted of peripheral blood, taken from a patient treated with photon-based radiotherapy. The sequence links TRBV7-2 to TRBJ1-1; the D gene identity is not certain. The CDR3: CASSLDRTGKAFF. The nucleotide sequence reads TGTGCCAGCAGCTTAGATCGGACTGGGAAAGCTTTCTTT.